What follows are 5 T cell receptor beta chains derived from one specimen sequenced in a study of blood T cell repertoires in COVID-19. Sequencing used immunoSEQ multiplex PCR; TCRdb keeps in-frame clones, though not all of them. Among about 90,000 clones listed, less than 80% were seen once. Sequencing was done on a sample of peripheral blood. The receptors were sampled from a woman of 80 years or more with acute or convalescent COVID-19.

This clone was detected only a few times. This chain connects TRBV12-3 or TRBV12-4 to TRBJ1-2; 7 positions match TRBD1. V was clipped by 2 bases and J by 4 bases; unmatched bases: 1. This CDR3 has 13 residues. CDR3 DNA: TGTGCCAGCAGTTTACAGGGGGTCTATGGCTACACCTTC. Translated: CASSLQGVYGYTF.

CDR3 nucleotide sequence: TGTGCCAGCAGACCACCCACAGGGAGCAATGGTGAAAAACTGTTTTTT. Its protein product is CASRPPTGSNGEKLFF. The gene calls are TRBV28 and TRBJ1-4; D perhaps matches TRBD1 (6 bases). V gave up 6 bases and J gave up 7 bases, with 21 bases separating them. Germline V gene data show CDR1 as MDHEN and CDR2 as SYDVKM. This CDR3 region has 16 residues. Complete variable domain (other parts from reference TRBV28 and TRBJ1-4): DVKVTQSSRYLVKRTGEKVFLECVQDMDHENMFWYRQDPGLGLRLIYFSYDVKMKEKGDIPEGYSVSREKKERFSLILESASTNQTSMYLCASRPPTGSNGEKLFFGSGTQLSVL.

The chain uses TRBV5-1 and TRBJ1-1, with TRBD1 identical over 8 bases. Germline V CDR1 and CDR2: SGHRS, YFSETQ. Unmatched junction bases numbered 11, after V lost 2 bases and J lost 5 bases. The CDR3 has 16 residues. CDR3 DNA: TGCGCCAGCAGCTTCGGAATGCCGACAGGGGAAACTGAAGCTTTCTTT. Residues: CASSFGMPTGETEAFF.

V usage is TRBV5-1 and J usage is TRBJ1-1; 8 bases fit TRBD1. The CDR3 contains 15 residues. CDR1 and CDR2 (germline): SGHRS, YFSETQ. The V gene end was trimmed by 3 bases and the J gene end by 0 bases; junction bases not matched to a gene: 4. CDR3 DNA sequence: TGCGCCAGCAGCTATCGGACAGGGCTGAACACTGAAGCTTTCTTT. Its protein is CASSYRTGLNTEAFF.

This clone occurred a few times. This chain uses TRBV11-2 with TRBJ1-1; D unclear. V lost 3 bases and J 0 bases, leaving 5 bases between the germline ends. Looked up from germline, CDR1 is SGHAT and CDR2 is FQNNGV. This CDR3 has 13 amino acids. The CDR3, as DNA: TGTGCCAGCAGCTTTAATATGAACACTGAAGCTTTCTTT. Translating it yields CASSFNMNTEAFF.